The T cell receptor beta chain described here comes from a study of long-term antiretroviral therapy in people with HIV. They ran version v3.0 of the immunoSEQ assay at survey level. Some clones are missing from TCRdb's copy, which holds only in-frame ones; the method was immunoSEQ multiplex PCR. The profile shows about 25,000 clones, 80% to 90% of them singletons. The CDR3 is 17 residues long. Germline assignment: CDR1 SEHNR and CDR2 FQNEAQ (reference sequence). Trimming took 1 base from V and 0 from J, leaving 16 bases between them. The TCR was taken from a man aged 45-65 years with HIV. The source material was unsorted PBMCs, sampled 1.2 years after starting antiretroviral therapy. The V gene is TRBV7-9, the J gene TRBJ2-7; possibly TRBD1 or TRBD2 for D (5 bases each). CDR3 sequence: CASSLVRGTEFSYEQYF. Here the CDR3 DNA reads TGTGCCAGCAGCTTAGTGCGTGGGACGGAGTTCTCCTACGAGCAGTACTTC.